The 20 T cell receptor beta chains in this list originate from one sample, sequenced in a study of blood T cell repertoires in COVID-19. The method was immunoSEQ multiplex PCR; TCRdb's version includes in-frame clones alone and lacks a portion of them. The data hold fewer than 150,000 clones, with roughly 84% observed a single time. Material: PBMCs or T cells enriched from blood (not recorded which). Source of these receptors: a middle-aged man in a cohort exposed to, infected with or recovered from COVID-19 (not recorded which).

This chain links TRBV7-9 with TRBJ1-5; 9 positions match TRBD1. Germline V CDR1 and CDR2: SEHNR, FQNEAQ (reference sequence). CDR3 size: 14 residues. The V gene end was trimmed by 1 base and the J gene end by 7 bases; junction bases not matched to a gene: 2. The CDR3 region is CASSLGQGEQPQHF. The DNA of the CDR3 is TGTGCCAGCAGCTTAGGACAGGGGGAACAGCCCCAGCATTTT.

This clone has more than one count but fewer than ten. V and J are TRBV4-1 and TRBJ2-2, with 10 positions matching TRBD2. The CDR3 spans 16 residues. Trimming took 3 bases from V and 7 from J; bases not matched to a gene: 8. CDR1 and CDR2 (germline): MGHRA, YSYEKL. The CDR3 sequence is CASSHSSGGAIGELFF. CDR3 DNA sequence: TGCGCCAGCAGCCATTCAAGCGGGGGGGCGATCGGGGAGCTGTTTTTT.

This chain links TRBV28 with TRBJ1-5; D is uncertain. CDR3 length: 13 amino acids. Per germline, CDR1 MDHEN and CDR2 SYDVKM. V was pared by 4 bases and J by 6 bases, with 10 bases between. The CDR3: CASSSPPGQPQHF. The CDR3 DNA reads TGTGCCAGCAGTTCGCCCCCGGGTCAGCCCCAGCATTTT.

V and J are TRBV24-1 and TRBJ2-3; no clear D. The CDR3 spans 14 residues. Germline CDR1 and CDR2: KGHDR and SFDVKD. Trimming left V 5 bases short and J 2 bases short, with 10 bases between. The CDR3, as DNA: TGTGCCACCAGTGGCCAGGATTACACAGATACGCAGTATTTT. Protein product: CATSGQDYTDTQYF.

The V call is TRBV7-9, the J call TRBJ2-3; 7 bases fit TRBD2. CDR1 SEHNR and CDR2 FQNEAQ come from the germline V gene (reference sequence). Germline trimming cut 1 base from V and 9 bases from J; bases unmatched to any gene: 7. The CDR3 is 14 amino acids. Here the CDR3 reads CASSLDERGYTQYF. In nucleotides, the CDR3 is TGTGCCAGCAGCTTAGATGAGCGGGGCTACACGCAGTATTTT.

This clone was recorded only once. The V call is TRBV10-3, the J call TRBJ2-7; 8 nucleotides line up with TRBD1. CDR1 is ENHRY, CDR2 SYGVKD, per germline. The CDR3 loop spans 14 amino acids. The J segment lost 2 bases and the V segment lost 4 bases, leaving 4 bases of the junction unmatched. The chain's CDR3 is CAISAGQVTYEQYF. CDR3 DNA: TGTGCCATCAGTGCGGGACAGGTGACCTACGAGCAGTACTTC.

This clone is a singleton in its sample. The chain carries TRBV2 and TRBJ2-7; perhaps TRBD1 as D (6 bases). Germline assignment: CDR1 SNHLY and CDR2 FYNNEI. The CDR3 sequence is 14 residues long. With 8 bases removed from V and 1 base from J, the gap between germline ends came to 15 bases. CDR3 sequence (DNA): TGTGCCAGCGGGCTGGGTGGACAGTCCTACGAGCAGTACTTC. This translates into CASGLGGQSYEQYF.

The chain recombines TRBV4-2 with TRBJ1-5; D unresolved. Deletions cut 5 bases from V and 10 bases from J, with 18 bases between. CDR1 LGHNA and CDR2 YNFKEQ come from the germline V gene. This CDR3 is 14 amino acids long. The CDR3 DNA is TGTGCCAGCAGCGCAACGACAAGGGAGGGCCCCCAGCATTTT. Protein product: CASSATTREGPQHF.

The chain is built from TRBV4-1 and TRBJ2-7; possible D gene TRBD2, 5 bases. V was pared by 1 base and J by 5 bases, with 12 bases between. From germline, CDR1 is MGHRA and CDR2 YSYEKL. The CDR3 is made up of 14 amino acids. The CDR3: CASSQAPMRDEQYF. The CDR3 DNA reads TGCGCCAGCAGCCAAGCCCCTATGCGGGACGAGCAGTACTTC.

The V and J genes are TRBV10-3 and TRBJ2-3; possibly TRBD2 for D (5 bases). This CDR3 has 13 amino acids. CDR1 and CDR2 from the germline V gene are ENHRY and SYGVKD. Trimming took 8 bases from V and 2 from J, leaving 11 bases between them. The CDR3 spells CAISEAVTDTQYF. CDR3 coding DNA: TGTGCCATCTCGGAGGCCGTCACAGATACGCAGTATTTT.

The chain has TRBV7-2 and TRBJ1-5; 8 nucleotides line up with TRBD1. V shed 5 bases, J shed 4 bases, and the junction held 7 bases outside the gene matches. The germline gives CDR1 SGHTA, CDR2 FQGNSA. This CDR3 has 15 amino acids. The CDR3, as DNA: TGTGCCAGCAGCACCCACAGGGGGAGTAATCAGCCCCAGCATTTT. Translated, it gives CASSTHRGSNQPQHF.

The rearrangement uses TRBV11-1 and TRBJ1-1; D might be TRBD1 (5 bases). This CDR3 is 15 amino acids long. In germline, CDR1 is SGHAT, CDR2 FQDESV (reference sequence). V was shortened by 4 bases and J by 0 bases, with 12 bases between the two germline ends. The CDR3 region has the DNA TGTGCCAGCAGCTACCAGGGTCAAGTGAACACTGAAGCTTTCTTT. Its protein product is CASSYQGQVNTEAFF. The entire variable domain, with the rest obtained from reference TRBV11-1 and TRBJ1-1, is as follows: EAEVAQSPRYKITEKSQAVAFWCDPISGHATLYWYRQILGQGPELLVQFQDESVVDDSQLPKDRFSAERLKGVDSTLKIQPAELGDSAMYLCASSYQGQVNTEAFFGQGTRLTVV.

For the CDR3, the DNA is TGTGCCAGCAGCCCCGGGACATTGGGCACCGGGGAGCTGTTTTTT. Its translation: CASSPGTLGTGELFF. J is TRBJ2-2 and V is TRBV6-5, with D maybe TRBD1 (6 bases). Trimming removed 6 bases at V and 4 bases at J, with 15 bases between. Germline CDR1 is MNHEY and CDR2 is SVGAGI. The CDR3 extends over 15 amino acids.

The V and J genes are TRBV29-1 and TRBJ2-7; no clear D gene. The length of the CDR3 is 13 residues. Germline lookup yields CDR1 SQVTM and CDR2 ANQGSEA. V dropped 3 bases and J dropped 0 bases, with 9 bases sitting between them. CDR3: CSVEGSYSYEQYF. The DNA for the CDR3 is TGCAGCGTTGAGGGCTCCTACTCCTACGAGCAGTACTTC.

The V and J genes are TRBV12-3 or TRBV12-4 and TRBJ1-1; possibly TRBD1 for D (6 bases). Trimming took 3 bases from V and 6 from J, leaving 11 bases between them. The CDR3 has 13 residues. This chain's CDR3 is CASSFGGPSEAFF. The CDR3 DNA follows: TGTGCCAGCAGTTTCGGGGGGCCCTCTGAAGCTTTCTTT.

The rearrangement uses TRBV9 and TRBJ2-5, with TRBD2 as a possible D gene (6 bases). This CDR3 region has 16 residues. The germline V and J ends were trimmed by 0 bases and 2 bases, with 14 bases remaining between them. Germline assignment: CDR1 SGDLS and CDR2 YYNGEE. The CDR3 DNA reads TGTGCCAGCAGCGTAGCAGTTAGGGGAGGTCAAGAGACCCAGTACTTC. Its protein is CASSVAVRGGQETQYF.

This chain links TRBV10-3 with TRBJ1-5; 12 nucleotides agree with TRBD1. This CDR3 comprises 14 residues. CDR1 and CDR2 (germline): ENHRY, SYGVKD. Losses at the gene ends were 6 bases for V and 6 bases for J; bases not matched to a gene: 3. DNA for the CDR3: TGTGCCATCAGGGGACAGGGGGCTAGTCAGCCCCAGCATTTT. This sequence encodes CAIRGQGASQPQHF.

The J gene is TRBJ2-7, the V gene TRBV9; 8 nucleotides match TRBD1. V shed 2 bases and J 2 bases; nucleotides not matched to a gene: 3. The CDR3 has 14 residues. The germline V gene encodes CDR1 SGDLS and CDR2 YYNGEE. The CDR3 here is CASSVRTGTYEQYF. The CDR3 nucleotides read TGTGCCAGCAGCGTTAGGACAGGGACCTACGAGCAGTACTTC.

The rearrangement uses TRBV28 and TRBJ2-2, with 11 bases matching TRBD1. The V segment lost 1 base and the J segment 6 bases; nucleotides outside the gene matches: 7. The CDR3 has 17 residues. Looked up from germline, CDR1 is MDHEN and CDR2 is SYDVKM. CDR3 nucleotides: TGTGCCAGCAGTTTATTAACCGGGACAGGGGGGCCCGGGGAGCTGTTTTTT. Its protein product is CASSLLTGTGGPGELFF. The full variable domain, completed using reference TRBV28 and TRBJ2-2, is DVKVTQSSRYLVKRTGEKVFLECVQDMDHENMFWYRQDPGLGLRLIYFSYDVKMKEKGDIPEGYSVSREKKERFSLILESASTNQTSMYLCASSLLTGTGGPGELFFGEGSRLTVL.

V gene TRBV6-5 combines with J gene TRBJ2-3; 8 bases fit TRBD2. V lost 8 bases to trimming and J lost 6 bases; unmatched junction nucleotides: 10. Germline V gene data show CDR1 as MNHEY and CDR2 as SVGAGI. This CDR3 is built from 14 residues. The CDR3 DNA reads TGTGCCAGCGGGCAAGCGGGGGCCCCTGATACGCAGTATTTT. This codes for CASGQAGAPDTQYF.